This TCR beta chain was recorded in a study of T cells after yellow fever vaccination. Overall study findings and caveats: Reappearing after the booster were most of the clones from primary vaccination (roughly 96% CD4, 88% CD8).

Each CDR3 protein is one row after TCRdb ran MiXCR on the 5' RACE reads. The sample contains 250,000 to 300,000 distinct CDR3 sequences, roughly 5.6% of which appear only once. About this clonotype: Its target is not known.

Germline CDR1 reads KGHDR; CDR2 reads SFDVKD. This CDR3 spans 13 amino acids. The V and J ends lost 5 bases and 7 bases, in that order; junction bases with no gene match: 3. This sample comprised CD4+ T cells sorted from PBMCs, obtained on the day of the yellow fever booster vaccination. V and J are TRBV24-1 and TRBJ2-1; 8 nucleotides agree with TRBD1. This receptor was taken from a man aged 18 to 30 who received the YFV17D yellow fever vaccine. The CDR3 loop reads CATSGTGSNEQFF. The CDR3 DNA is TGTGCCACCAGTGGGACAGGGTCGAATGAGCAGTTCTTC.